The sample holds many counts of the clone carrying this T cell receptor (beta chain). Unmatched junction bases numbered 8, after V lost 7 bases and J lost 3 bases. Germline V gene lookup returns CDR1 MNHNS and CDR2 SASEGT. This CDR3 is 14 amino acids long. The sample comes from a study of patients with pleural tuberculosis. TCRdb itself ran the reads through MiXCR, one entry per CDR3 protein. In the table there are approximately 53,000 distinct CDR3 sequences, around 7% of which are singletons. The chain employs TRBV6-1 and TRBJ1-2, with 7 bases that match TRBD1. This clonotype originated in a human donor with pleural tuberculosis. The chain's CDR3 is CASNPGGSYYGYTF. CDR3 nucleotides: TGTGCCAGCAACCCAGGGGGAAGCTACTATGGCTACACCTTC.